Presented here are 27 T cell receptor beta chains from one specimen sequenced in a study of cytomegalovirus exposure and HLA in healthy donors (dated by TCRdb to about 2017). The receptor library was made with the immunoSEQ multiplex PCR assay. For the multiplex PCR, a mixture combining 60 forward primers for TCR Vbeta segments and 13 reverse primers for TCR Jbeta segments was used. Not all clones reach the TCRdb copy of this immuneACCESS table, which keeps in-frame sequences only. Checked studies attribute under half of the gap to unresolved V genes and leave the rest unexplained. The sample yields 100,000 to 150,000 clones; about two thirds were counted once. The ten largest clones capture around 4% of the sample. Sequencing was carried out using PBMCs. All receptors come from a man aged 25 to 40 in good health and CMV-seronegative.

CDR3 DNA: TGTGCCAGCAGTGAAAGACAGGGATATGGCGCCGAGCAGTACTTC. It is translated as CASSERQGYGAEQYF. This chain joins TRBV6-1 and TRBJ2-7; TRBD1 aligns across 7 bases. The CDR3 consists of 15 residues. Germline values: CDR1 MNHNS, CDR2 SASEGT. The trim removed 2 bases at V and 6 bases at J, leaving 10 bases unmatched.

Concerning this clone: Relative to the germline gene, one junction end is altered; a read error may explain this. This chain links TRBV7-9 with TRBJ1-6; D remains unclear. Per the germline V gene, CDR1 is SEHNR and CDR2 is FQNEAQ (reference sequence). The CDR3 is made up of 12 amino acids. The CDR3 protein is CSSSPGTSPLHF. The CDR3 nucleotides read TGTTCCAGCAGCCCCGGTACTTCACCCCTCCACTTT.

The CDR3 spells CASSLVSKETQYF. The CDR3 DNA is TGTGCCAGCAGCTTAGTCAGTAAAGAGACCCAGTACTTC. The chain has TRBV7-9 and TRBJ2-5; D gene ambiguous. The CDR3 contains 13 residues. Trimming left V 1 base short and J 3 bases short, with 6 bases between. In germline, CDR1 is SEHNR, CDR2 FQNEAQ (reference sequence).

The chain couples TRBV5-1 to TRBJ1-5; D gene ambiguous. Germline-derived CDR1 and CDR2 are SGHRS and YFSETQ. The CDR3 is 15 residues long. Trimming shortened V by 4 bases and J by 3 bases, and 14 bases separated the two germline ends. The CDR3 here is CASSLGGQNNQPQHF. CDR3 nucleotide sequence: TGCGCCAGCAGCCTCGGAGGGCAGAACAATCAGCCCCAGCATTTT. The variable domain in full, with the rest retrieved from reference TRBV5-1 and TRBJ1-5, is KAGVTQTPRYLIKTRGQQVTLSCSPISGHRSVSWYQQTPGQGLQFLFEYFSETQRNKGNFPGRFSGRQFSNSRSEMNVSTLELGDSALYLCASSLGGQNNQPQHFGDGTRLSIL.

V is TRBV28 and J is TRBJ2-1; the D is unclear. The germline gives CDR1 MDHEN, CDR2 SYDVKM. The V gene lost 4 bases and the J gene lost 2 bases, with 18 bases spanning the gap. The CDR3 is 17 residues long. Here the CDR3 DNA reads TGTGCCAGCAGTTCCCAAGTGGAGTCCGGCCCCTACAATGAGCAGTTCTTC. Translation gives CASSSQVESGPYNEQFF.

The chain employs TRBV5-8 and TRBJ1-5; TRBD1 aligns across 12 bases. V gave up 3 bases and J gave up 6 bases; unmatched junction bases: 7. This CDR3 has 16 residues. Germline assignment: CDR1 SGHTS and CDR2 YDEGEE. CDR3 loop: CASSWGGTGGGQPQHF. CDR3 nucleotides: TGTGCCAGCAGCTGGGGCGGGACAGGGGGCGGTCAGCCCCAGCATTTT.

Comment on this clone: Because the CDR3 is missing its conserved closing phenylalanine or tryptophan, this is likely a read error. The chain carries TRBV10-3 and TRBJ2-2; the match to TRBD1 covers 7 bases. The V segment lost 0 bases and the J segment 5 bases; nucleotides outside the gene matches: 3. The CDR3 consists of 15 residues. The germline V gene has CDR1 ENHRY and CDR2 SYGVKD. The DNA of the CDR3 is TGTGCCATCAGTGAGTCGCAGGGGGAAACCGGGGAGCTGTTTTCT. This translates into CAISESQGETGELFS.

The chain uses TRBV4-3 and TRBJ2-7; D possibly corresponds to TRBD1 (5 bases). CDR1 LGHNA and CDR2 YSLEER come from the germline V gene. The CDR3 length is 14 residues. Trimming removed 3 bases at V and 1 base at J, with 10 bases between. The CDR3 sequence is CASSHFDSSYEQYF. The CDR3, as DNA: TGCGCCAGCAGCCATTTTGACAGTTCCTACGAGCAGTACTTC.

This chain uses TRBV7-2 with TRBJ1-1, with D tentatively TRBD1 (5 bases). Germline loops: CDR1 SGHTA, CDR2 FQGNSA. V was cut by 5 bases and J by 4 bases, with 11 bases left in between. The CDR3 length is 13 residues. CDR3 residues: CASSASGGTEAFF. The DNA of the CDR3 is TGTGCCAGCAGCGCCAGCGGGGGCACTGAAGCTTTCTTT.

This sequence joins TRBV6-1 and TRBJ1-5; D gene uncertain. The CDR3 has 13 amino acids. Deletions cut 10 bases from V and 6 bases from J, with 16 bases between. Germline CDR1 and CDR2: MNHNS and SASEGT. CDR3 coding DNA: TGTGCCACGATAGTAAAAGGCGGTCAGCCCCAGCATTTT. Translated: CATIVKGGQPQHF.

The chain employs TRBV16 and TRBJ1-5, with D tentatively TRBD1 (6 bases). Trimming pared 0 bases from V and 2 bases from J, leaving 11 bases between. CDR3 length: 16 residues. Germline CDR1 and CDR2: KGHSY and FQNENV. CDR3: CASSQSLKGGNQPQHF. The DNA for the CDR3 is TGTGCCAGCAGCCAATCGTTGAAGGGGGGCAATCAGCCCCAGCATTTT.

The table lists this clone with a few counts. This chain joins TRBV18 and TRBJ2-3; 11 positions agree with TRBD1. Unmatched junction bases numbered 5, after V lost 3 bases and J lost 3 bases. The CDR3 loop spans 16 amino acids. From germline, CDR1 is KGHSH and CDR2 LQKENI. The CDR3 reads CASSPRTGGSTDTQYF. The CDR3 coding sequence is TGTGCCAGCTCACCCCGGACAGGGGGCTCAACAGATACGCAGTATTTT.

The rearrangement uses TRBV18 and TRBJ1-1; 8 nucleotides agree with TRBD1. J gave up 3 bases and V 4 bases, and 4 bases lay outside the gene matches. The CDR3 runs 14 residues. CDR1 is KGHSH, CDR2 LQKENI, per germline. The CDR3 protein is CASSLMDRDTEAFF. In nucleotides, the CDR3 is TGTGCCAGCTCACTAATGGACAGGGACACTGAAGCTTTCTTT.

This rearrangement joins TRBV28 to TRBJ2-5, with 7 bases matching TRBD1. CDR3 size: 14 residues. Germline V gene data show CDR1 as MDHEN and CDR2 as SYDVKM. The trim removed 5 bases at V and 11 bases at J, leaving 14 bases unmatched. The CDR3 sequence: CASSPGQLRMEQYF. The CDR3 nucleotides read TGTGCCAGCAGTCCGGGACAGTTACGGATGGAGCAGTACTTC.

This chain uses TRBV7-2 with TRBJ1-4; D gene unclear. Trimming stripped 5 bases from V and 0 bases from J, with 10 bases between. CDR3 size: 15 residues. CDR1 SGHTA and CDR2 FQGNSA come from the germline V gene. In DNA form, the CDR3 reads TGTGCCAGCAGCCTAAGTGCTACAACTAATGAAAAACTGTTTTTT. It is translated as CASSLSATTNEKLFF.

The rearrangement uses TRBV7-6 and TRBJ1-1; D unclear. V lost 5 bases and J 0 bases, leaving 7 bases between the germline ends. This CDR3 has 13 residues. Germline V CDR1 and CDR2: SGHVS, FNYEAQ. The CDR3 DNA reads as TGTGCCAGCAGCCCCAGATTGAACACTGAAGCTTTCTTT. This sequence encodes CASSPRLNTEAFF. The full variable domain, rest sourced from reference TRBV7-6 and TRBJ1-1, is GAGVSQSPRYKVTKRGQDVALRCDPISGHVSLYWYRQALGQGPEFLTYFNYEAQQDKSGLPNDRFSAERPEGSISTLTIQRTEQRDSAMYRCASSPRLNTEAFFGQGTRLTVV.

This clone was recorded a few times. The V gene is TRBV4-2, the J gene TRBJ2-5, with 12 positions matching TRBD2. J lost 4 bases, V lost 5 bases, and 8 bases had no gene match. This CDR3 is 16 amino acids long. CDR1 and CDR2 (germline): LGHNA, YNFKEQ. The CDR3 sequence: CASSEVASGGAETQYF. In DNA, the CDR3 is TGTGCCAGCAGCGAAGTGGCTAGCGGGGGGGCAGAGACCCAGTACTTC.

The chain is built from TRBV5-1 and TRBJ1-1, with D possibly being TRBD1 (6 bases). The CDR3 length is 14 residues. Germline CDR1 and CDR2: SGHRS and YFSETQ. V was shortened by 1 base and J by 1 base, with 8 bases between the two germline ends. The CDR3 DNA reads TGCGCCAGCAGCTTGACAGGGTCGAACACTGAAGCTTTCTTT. This encodes CASSLTGSNTEAFF.

The CDR3 DNA sequence: TGTGCCTGGAGTGTAGGAAGGGACAGGGGTATCTATGGCTACACCTTC. It encodes CAWSVGRDRGIYGYTF. V and J are TRBV30 and TRBJ1-2, with 10 positions matching TRBD1. The CDR3 totals 16 residues. The germline CDR1 and CDR2 sequences are GTSNPN and SVGIG (reference sequence). Trimming took 0 bases from V and 4 from J; bases not matched to a gene: 8.

The rearrangement links TRBV14 to TRBJ1-2, with TRBD1 matching 7 bases. Per germline, CDR1 SGHDN and CDR2 FVKESK. V lost 0 bases to trimming and J lost 4 bases; unmatched junction nucleotides: 5. The CDR3 runs to 15 residues. The CDR3 bases are TGTGCCAGCAGCCAAGAGGCAACAGGGGTCTATGGCTACACCTTC. Its protein product is CASSQEATGVYGYTF.

This clone was observed a single time. The chain combines TRBV27 with TRBJ2-3; D perhaps matches TRBD2 (6 bases). V lost 5 bases, J lost 10 bases, and 13 bases lay in between. The V gene's germline CDR1 is MNHEY and CDR2 SMNVEV (reference sequence). CDR3 length: 12 amino acids. CDR3 residues: CASSPQEGPQYF. In DNA, the CDR3 is TGTGCCAGCAGTCCGCAGGAGGGGCCGCAGTATTTT.

CDR3 protein: CASSQDLSGYNEQFF. The CDR3, as DNA: TGCGCCAGCAGCCAAGATCTCAGCGGATACAATGAGCAGTTCTTC. The chain joins TRBV4-3 to TRBJ2-1, with a possible D match to TRBD2 (5 bases). In germline, CDR1 is LGHNA, CDR2 YSLEER. The CDR3 loop spans 15 amino acids. V was trimmed by 0 bases and J by 4 bases, leaving 10 bases between them.

The V gene is TRBV5-1, the J gene TRBJ2-5; TRBD2 matches 11 bases. Trimming took 4 bases from V and 4 from J; bases not matched to a gene: 0. Germline CDR1 is SGHRS and CDR2 is YFSETQ. The CDR3 contains 13 residues. The CDR3 nucleotides are TGCGCCAGCAGCACTAGCGGGGGAGAGACCCAGTACTTC. Protein sequence: CASSTSGGETQYF.

The V gene is TRBV29-1, the J gene TRBJ2-7; TRBD2 aligns across 12 bases. CDR3 length: 14 amino acids. CDR1 SQVTM and CDR2 ANQGSEA come from the germline V gene. V was pared by 3 bases and J by 3 bases, with 3 bases of the junction left unmatched. The CDR3 here is CSVDGLAGLYEQYF. The CDR3 coding sequence is TGCAGCGTTGATGGACTAGCGGGGCTCTACGAGCAGTACTTC.

The V call is TRBV5-4, the J call TRBJ2-7; 14 positions match TRBD2. Germline loops: CDR1 SGHNT, CDR2 YYREEE (reference sequence). CDR3 length equals 15 residues. Trimming cost V 4 bases and J 7 bases; bases outside gene matches: 7. The CDR3 region is CASSPGLAGANEQYF. The CDR3 DNA reads TGTGCCAGCAGCCCGGGACTAGCGGGAGCTAATGAGCAGTACTTC.

This rearrangement joins TRBV5-1 to TRBJ2-3; D gene uncertain. V lost 0 bases and J lost 6, with 8 bases in between. The V gene's germline CDR1 is SGHRS and CDR2 YFSETQ. CDR3 length: 13 amino acids. The CDR3 region is CASSLVALDTQYF. The CDR3, as DNA: TGCGCCAGCAGCTTGGTAGCACTCGATACGCAGTATTTT.

The sample holds a few counts of this clone. This rearrangement joins TRBV7-3 to TRBJ1-1; D remains ambiguous. With 2 bases removed from V and 4 bases from J, the gap between germline ends came to 8 bases. This CDR3 is built from 13 residues. CDR1 is SGHTA and CDR2 is FQGTGA in the germline V gene. The DNA of the CDR3 is TGTGCCAGCAGCTTAGATGGAGGCACTGAAGCTTTCTTT. It encodes CASSLDGGTEAFF.